Below are 2 T cell receptor beta chains sequenced from a single sample in a study of STAT3 mutations in large granular lymphocyte leukemia. Study-wide results and caveats: Every T-cell large granular lymphocyte leukemia patient had at least one immunodominant TCR beta clonotype.

Generated by immunoSEQ multiplex PCR, the TCRdb table keeps only in-frame clones and is missing some. This sample has fewer than 2,000 clones, with more than 70% found just once. The antigens these receptors bind are not known. The material sequenced was peripheral blood mononuclear cells. The source is a man over 45 with T-cell large granular lymphocyte leukemia. Some clones in this sample may be carry-over from other donors' samples.

The chain joins TRBV19 to TRBJ2-7, with unresolved D. The V gene lost 1 base and the J gene lost 2 bases, with 6 bases spanning the gap. CDR3 length: 13 residues. Germline CDR1 is LNHDA and CDR2 is SQIVND (reference sequence). CDR3: CASSIGAPYEQYF. The DNA for the CDR3 is TGTGCCAGTAGTATAGGGGCTCCCTACGAGCAGTACTTC.

The DNA for the CDR3 is TGTGCCAGCAGCTTCCGGGACAGGAGATACGAGCAGTACTTC. Translation: CASSFRDRRYEQYF. The chain links TRBV7-9 to TRBJ2-7, with 8 bases identical to TRBD1. V lost 3 bases and J lost 4; bases outside the gene matches: 5. Germline V gene sequence: CDR1 SEHNR, CDR2 FQNEAQ (reference sequence). The CDR3 runs to 14 residues. The full variable domain, rest sourced from reference TRBV7-9 and TRBJ2-7, is DTGVSQNPRHKITKRGQNVTFRCDPISEHNRLYWYRQTLGQGPEFLTYFQNEAQLEKSRLLSDRFSAERPKGSFSTLEIQRTEQGDSAMYLCASSFRDRRYEQYFGPGTRLTVT.